The 25 T cell receptor beta chains in this list originate from one sample, sequenced in a study of blood T cells in healthy people across ages. A J-beta primer mix and a sample-barcoded 5' primer were used in a second PCR of roughly 6 to 11 cycles. In TCRdb, the 5' RACE reads were re-called with MiXCR into one record per CDR3 protein. The profile shows hundreds of thousands of distinct CDR3 sequences, approximately 30% of them singletons. Sequenced: blood. The receptors originated from a woman older than 75 in good health.

This clonotype was detected many times. The chain uses TRBV30 and TRBJ2-7; D is unclear. V lost 4 bases to trimming and J lost 2 bases, with 12 bases between them. Germline V gives CDR1 GTSNPN, CDR2 SVGIG (reference sequence). The CDR3 runs 13 residues. CDR3 coding DNA: TGTGCCTGGATATCAGCTTATACCTACGAGCAGTACTTC. Translating it yields CAWISAYTYEQYF.

As regards this clonotype: A much larger clone lies one base from this, so it may be a read error. V gene TRBV6-1 combines with J gene TRBJ1-2; 9 bases are shared with TRBD1. The V and J ends lost 5 bases and 6 bases, in that order; junction bases with no gene match: 22. Germline V lookup: CDR1 MNHNS, CDR2 SASEGT. The CDR3 has 19 amino acids. The CDR3 DNA sequence: TGTGCCAGCAGTATTAAAAAACAGGGGGCGGTTGCCGGAGGCCATGGCTACACCTTC. It yields the protein CASSIKKQGAVAGGHGYTF.

The chain combines TRBV7-9 with TRBJ2-1; TRBD1 is a possible D gene (5 bases). V lost 2 bases, J lost 8 bases, and 13 bases lay in between. CDR1 is SEHNR and CDR2 is FQNEAQ in the germline V gene (reference sequence). CDR3 length: 14 amino acids. The CDR3 DNA follows: TGTGCCAGCAGCTTACTGGCAGGGCATGATGAGCAGTTCTTC. Residues: CASSLLAGHDEQFF.

This clonotype was recorded at least ten times. J is TRBJ2-3 and V is TRBV6-6; D remains unclear. V lost 7 bases, J lost 2 bases, and 7 bases lay in between. The CDR3 has 12 amino acids. Looked up from germline, CDR1 is MNHNY and CDR2 is SVGAGI (reference sequence). This CDR3 reads CASTRDTDTQYF. The CDR3 nucleotides read TGTGCCAGCACCCGCGACACAGATACGCAGTATTTT.

The rearrangement uses TRBV19 and TRBJ1-2; D is perhaps TRBD1 (5 bases). With 5 bases removed from V and 9 bases from J, the gap between germline ends came to 19 bases. Germline CDR1 is LNHDA and CDR2 is SQIVND (reference sequence). CDR3 length: 14 amino acids. The CDR3 DNA reads TGTGCCAGTAGTCCTGGAGGACATTCTATGAGCTACACCTTC. Protein product: CASSPGGHSMSYTF.

This clonotype was seen repeatedly, ten times or more. The V and J genes are TRBV7-3 and TRBJ1-1; D is undetermined. The V and J ends lost 0 bases and 0 bases respectively, with 8 bases between them. Per the germline V gene, CDR1 is SGHTA and CDR2 is FQGTGA. This CDR3 is 15 amino acids long. The DNA of the CDR3 is TGTGCCAGCAGCTTAACGGCAGAGATGAACACTGAAGCTTTCTTT. Its protein product is CASSLTAEMNTEAFF.

This chain uses TRBV20-1 with TRBJ1-5; D is perhaps TRBD1 (6 bases). The CDR3 spans 14 residues. Germline V gene lookup returns CDR1 DFQATT and CDR2 SNEGSKA (reference sequence). The V end was cut by 3 bases, the J end by 6 bases, with 15 bases between. The CDR3 loop reads CSAREGGRAQPQHF. The DNA of the CDR3 is TGCAGTGCTAGGGAGGGGGGGAGGGCTCAGCCCCAGCATTTT.

This chain joins TRBV4-3 and TRBJ2-5; TRBD2 matches 11 bases. Per germline, CDR1 LGHNA and CDR2 YSLEER. Losses at the gene ends were 0 bases for V and 5 bases for J; bases not matched to a gene: 2. The CDR3 length is 15 residues. The CDR3 protein is CASSQDSGGVETQYF. CDR3 nucleotide sequence: TGCGCCAGCAGCCAAGATAGCGGGGGGGTTGAGACCCAGTACTTC.

This clonotype was counted ten times or more. V usage is TRBV3-1 and J usage is TRBJ1-1, with D possibly TRBD1 on 5 matching bases. The V gene lost 4 bases and the J gene lost 5 bases, with 20 bases spanning the gap. Germline assignment: CDR1 LGHDT and CDR2 YNNKEL (reference sequence). The CDR3 sequence is 16 residues long. CDR3 sequence (DNA): TGTGCCAGCAGCCCCCTGTCGGGGGGGGGTTTAACTGAAGCTTTCTTT. Amino acid sequence: CASSPLSGGGLTEAFF.

The sample holds many counts of this clonotype. This chain uses TRBV5-6 with TRBJ2-4; D uncertain. Trimming stripped 0 bases from V and 6 bases from J, with 10 bases between. The germline gives CDR1 SGHDT, CDR2 YYEEEE. The CDR3 extends over 14 amino acids. The CDR3 nucleotides read TGTGCCAGCAGCTTGGGACCACGACTAAACATTCAGTACTTC. This encodes CASSLGPRLNIQYF. Together with reference TRBV5-6 and TRBJ2-4, the CDR3 gives the full variable domain: DAGVTQSPTHLIKTRGQQVTLRCSPKSGHDTVSWYQQALGQGPQFIFQYYEEEERQRGNFPDRFSGHQFPNYSSELNVNALLLGDSALYLCASSLGPRLNIQYFGAGTRLSVL.

Concerning this clonotype: A much more abundant neighbour one base away suggests this may be a read error. The V call is TRBV30, the J call TRBJ1-4; TRBD1 is a possible D gene (5 bases). CDR3 length: 14 amino acids. Germline V gene sequence: CDR1 GTSNPN, CDR2 SVGIG (reference sequence). CDR3 region: CAWRGTGNNGKLFF. In DNA, the CDR3 is TGTGCCTGGAGGGGTACAGGAAATAATGGAAAACTGTTTTTT. The full variable domain, in which reference TRBV30 and TRBJ1-4 provide the parts outside the CDR3, is SQTIHQWPATLVQPVGSPLSLECTVEGTSNPNLYWYRQAAGRGLQLLFYSVGIGQISSEVPQNLSASRPQDRQFILSSKKLLLSDSGFYLCAWRGTGNNGKLFFGSGTQLSVL.

This clonotype was recorded many times. CDR3 in DNA: TGTGCCAGCAACCCCTCAGGGGGCGAACGGGAGACCCAGTACTTC. Protein product: CASNPSGGERETQYF. The V gene is TRBV6-2 or TRBV6-3, the J gene TRBJ2-5, with TRBD1 identical over 8 bases. The CDR3 consists of 15 residues. Germline lookup yields CDR1 MNHEY and CDR2 SVGEGT. The V segment lost 7 bases and the J segment 5 bases; nucleotides outside the gene matches: 12.

At least ten counts were recorded for this clonotype. The V gene is TRBV5-1, the J gene TRBJ2-1; D not certain. This CDR3 contains 15 residues. V was pared by 3 bases and J by 0 bases, with 10 bases between. Germline V gives CDR1 SGHRS, CDR2 YFSETQ. The CDR3 sequence: CASSSTRSSYNEQFF. The CDR3 coding sequence is TGCGCCAGCAGCTCGACCCGAAGCTCCTACAATGAGCAGTTCTTC.

The gene calls are TRBV2 and TRBJ1-4, with a weak D call TRBD1 (5 bases). CDR1 is SNHLY and CDR2 is FYNNEI in the germline V gene. The CDR3 loop spans 14 amino acids. V was clipped by 0 bases and J by 7 bases, with 9 bases between them. CDR3 sequence: CASSEAGGGEKLFF. The CDR3 DNA follows: TGTGCCAGCAGTGAAGCCGGGGGGGGTGAAAAACTGTTTTTT. Together with reference TRBV2 and TRBJ1-4, the CDR3 gives the full variable domain: EPEVTQTPSHQVTQMGQEVILRCVPISNHLYFYWYRQILGQKVEFLVSFYNNEISEKSEIFDDQFSVERPDGSNFTLKIRSTKLEDSAMYFCASSEAGGGEKLFFGSGTQLSVL.

V gene TRBV20-1 combines with J gene TRBJ2-4, with 9 nucleotides matching TRBD2. Germline lookup yields CDR1 DFQATT and CDR2 SNEGSKA (reference sequence). Trimming at V came to 3 bases and at J to 8 bases, leaving 11 bases not matched to a gene. CDR3 length: 15 residues. The CDR3 nucleotides are TGCAGTGCTAGCCCGGCTAGCGGGGCAGGAGACATTCAGTACTTC. Translation: CSASPASGAGDIQYF.

The rearrangement joins TRBV7-3 to TRBJ1-1; weak D call: TRBD1 (5 bases). Germline V CDR1 and CDR2: SGHTA, FQGTGA. The CDR3 covers 15 residues. V lost 5 bases, J lost 5 bases, and 18 bases lay in between. CDR3: CASSPGWGGRTEAFF. The CDR3 coding sequence is TGTGCCAGCAGCCCCGGGTGGGGGGGACGGACTGAAGCTTTCTTT.

The chain carries TRBV9 and TRBJ2-2, with TRBD2 as a possible D gene (6 bases). Germline CDR1 reads SGDLS; CDR2 reads YYNGEE. The V end was cut by 1 base, the J end by 0 bases, with 10 bases between. The CDR3 has 16 amino acids. This CDR3 reads CASSVLGGPNTGELFF. The DNA for the CDR3 is TGTGCCAGCAGCGTACTCGGGGGACCGAACACCGGGGAGCTGTTTTTT.

This clonotype has a handful of counts. The V and J genes are TRBV20-1 and TRBJ1-4, with no clear D. This CDR3 is built from 14 residues. Germline loops: CDR1 DFQATT, CDR2 SNEGSKA (reference sequence). Trimming stripped 8 bases from V and 7 bases from J, with 20 bases between. In nucleotides, the CDR3 is TGCAGTACCGAAATGGGGTCAATTCGTGAAAAACTGTTTTTT. Translated: CSTEMGSIREKLFF.

A remark on this clonotype: This may arise from a read error, as a much more abundant clone is one base away. CDR3 DNA sequence: TGCGCCAGCAGCTTGGGCGCACACAATGAGCAGTACTTC. It encodes CASSLGAHNEQYF. The rearrangement links TRBV5-1 to TRBJ2-5; D uncertain. Trimming pared 0 bases from V and 11 bases from J, leaving 14 bases between. This CDR3 has 13 residues. Per the germline V gene, CDR1 is SGHRS and CDR2 is YFSETQ.

For this clonotype: A much larger clone differs from this one at a single base, so this may be a read error. The chain has TRBV30 and TRBJ2-1, with D possibly TRBD1 on 5 matching bases. This CDR3 comprises 12 residues. The germline gives CDR1 GTSNPN, CDR2 SVGIG (reference sequence). Deletions cut 8 bases from V and 9 bases from J, with 17 bases between. CDR3 bases: TGTGCCCTAAGGGCAGGGTCCAGTGAGCAGTTCTTC. Amino acids: CALRAGSSEQFF.

This clonotype was counted between two and nine times. Being one base from a much bigger clone, this may be a read error. The chain employs TRBV5-1 and TRBJ2-7; D unresolved. The length of the CDR3 is 14 residues. Germline V lookup: CDR1 SGHRS, CDR2 YFSETQ. Trimming removed 6 bases from V and 7 bases from J, with 20 bases in between. The chain's CDR3 is CASKTVDSYNEQYF. The CDR3 region has the DNA TGCGCCAGCAAAACAGTCGACTCCTACAATGAGCAGTACTTC.

Many counts were recorded for this clonotype. This sequence joins TRBV20-1 and TRBJ1-1, with TRBD1 identical over 9 bases. The trim removed 4 bases at V and 6 bases at J, leaving 6 bases unmatched. CDR3 size: 13 residues. Germline lookup yields CDR1 DFQATT and CDR2 SNEGSKA (reference sequence). DNA of the CDR3: TGCAGTGCTATTCGGGGGACAGGGTCTGAAGCTTTCTTT. Encoded protein: CSAIRGTGSEAFF.

On this clonotype itself: It may be a read error: a sequence one base away is much more abundant. The chain couples TRBV7-9 to TRBJ2-3; the match to TRBD1 covers 7 bases. The CDR3 runs 16 residues. J was trimmed by 1 base and V by 4 bases; bases with no gene match: 8. CDR1 and CDR2 from the germline V gene are SEHNR and FQNEAQ (reference sequence). In DNA form, the CDR3 reads TGTGCCAGCAGCTCGACAGGGCCAAGGGGCACAGATACGCAGTATTTT. Its translation is CASSSTGPRGTDTQYF.

There are a few counts of this clonotype. The rearrangement links TRBV4-2 to TRBJ2-5, with TRBD2 matching over 8 bases. V was pared by 4 bases and J by 1 base, with 8 bases of the junction left unmatched. Germline CDR1 and CDR2: LGHNA and YNFKEQ. The CDR3 is made up of 16 amino acids. CDR3 loop: CASSRSGGAGQETQYF. DNA for the CDR3: TGTGCCAGCAGCCGATCCGGGGGGGCCGGCCAAGAGACCCAGTACTTC.

This clonotype showed up many times. The chain combines TRBV3-1 with TRBJ2-5; D gene unclear. In germline, CDR1 is LGHDT, CDR2 YNNKEL (reference sequence). V was shortened by 3 bases and J by 5 bases, with 16 bases between the two germline ends. The CDR3 runs to 15 residues. CDR3 residues: CASSHPTRSAETQYF. In DNA form, the CDR3 reads TGTGCCAGCAGCCATCCCACCCGGAGCGCGGAGACCCAGTACTTC.